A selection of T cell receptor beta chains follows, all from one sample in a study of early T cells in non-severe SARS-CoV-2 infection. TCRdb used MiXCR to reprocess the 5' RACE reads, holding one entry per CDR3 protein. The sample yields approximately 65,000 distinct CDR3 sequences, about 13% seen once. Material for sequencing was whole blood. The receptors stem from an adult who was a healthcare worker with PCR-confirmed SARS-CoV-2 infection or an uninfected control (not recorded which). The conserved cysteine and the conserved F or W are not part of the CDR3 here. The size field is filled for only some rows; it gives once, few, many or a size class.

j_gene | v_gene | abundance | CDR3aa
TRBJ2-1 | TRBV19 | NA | ASSSEWAFNEQF
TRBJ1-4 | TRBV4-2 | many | ASSQGGTDEKLF
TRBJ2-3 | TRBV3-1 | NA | ASSPGASTDTQY
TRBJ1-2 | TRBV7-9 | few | ASSSYRVSYGYT
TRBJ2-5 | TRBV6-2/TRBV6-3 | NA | ASSHWTGYSETQY
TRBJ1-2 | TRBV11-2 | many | ASSFRRGQGAEGGYT
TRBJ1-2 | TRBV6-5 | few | ASTQGIQGAHGYT
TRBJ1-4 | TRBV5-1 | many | ASRVATNEKLF
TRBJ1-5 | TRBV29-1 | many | SVLDNEGQPQH
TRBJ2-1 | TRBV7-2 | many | ASSQNNEQF
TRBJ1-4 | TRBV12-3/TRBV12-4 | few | ASRTGGSGRNEKLF
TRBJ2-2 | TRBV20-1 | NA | SAKMGNLNTGELF
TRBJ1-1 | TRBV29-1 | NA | SGSRGENTEAF
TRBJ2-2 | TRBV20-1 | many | SARRAIGGTGELF
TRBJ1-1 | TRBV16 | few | ASSQLRNTEAF
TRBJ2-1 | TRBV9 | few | ASSGQGAVGNEQF
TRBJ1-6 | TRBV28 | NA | ASGQGTMNSPLH
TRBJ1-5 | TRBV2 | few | ASSEFRSNQPQH
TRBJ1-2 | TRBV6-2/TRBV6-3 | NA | ASSDDSPGTLGLYGYT
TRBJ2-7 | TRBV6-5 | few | ASGDRPSYEQY
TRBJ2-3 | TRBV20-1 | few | SAQRGLAGGMADTQY
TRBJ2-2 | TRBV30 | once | AWSPGLEGGGELF
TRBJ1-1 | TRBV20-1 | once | SAEGHRGAEAF
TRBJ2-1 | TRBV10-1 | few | ASSSGRGAINEQF
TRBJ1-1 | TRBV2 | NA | ASTFPREYTEAF
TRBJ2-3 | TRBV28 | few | ASSSNRGSTDTQY
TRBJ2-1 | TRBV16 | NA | ASTASSYNEQF
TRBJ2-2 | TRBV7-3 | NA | ASSLIPSTGELF
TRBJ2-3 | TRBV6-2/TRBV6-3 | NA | ASSYGADTDTQY
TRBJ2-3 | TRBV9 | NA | ASSVASGKGILADTQY
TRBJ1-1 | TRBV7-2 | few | ASSLATRNTEAF
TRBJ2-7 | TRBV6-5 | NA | ASSYSWGWPYEQY
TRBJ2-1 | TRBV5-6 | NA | ASSLITNEQF
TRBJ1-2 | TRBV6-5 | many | ASTRDLNYGYT
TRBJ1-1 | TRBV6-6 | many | ASSLLQGARTEAF
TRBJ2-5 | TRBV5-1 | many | ASSLRSTPLASVVLAETQY
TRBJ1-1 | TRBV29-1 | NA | SVVGQGYTEAF
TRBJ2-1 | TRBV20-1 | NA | SASGGISPYNEQF
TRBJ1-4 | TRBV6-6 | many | ASSRGINEKLF
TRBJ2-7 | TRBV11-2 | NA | ASSTGTANYEQY
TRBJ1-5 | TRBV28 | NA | ASSNHQPQH
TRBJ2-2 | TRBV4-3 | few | ASSHPGQGTGELF
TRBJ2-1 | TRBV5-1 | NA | ASSEGRFGGEEQF
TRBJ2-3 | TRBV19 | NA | ASSIDLGTDTQY
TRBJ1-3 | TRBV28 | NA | ASCRPGNTIY
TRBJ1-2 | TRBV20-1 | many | SARDGTPKMRGYT
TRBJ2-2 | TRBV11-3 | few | ASRAQGEAGELF
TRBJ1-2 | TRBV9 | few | ASSVETGGNYGYT
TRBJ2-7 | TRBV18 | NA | ASSPGGRSSYEQY
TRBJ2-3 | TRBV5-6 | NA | ASSFGLQGATDTQY
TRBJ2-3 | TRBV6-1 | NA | ASSEQRRDTQY
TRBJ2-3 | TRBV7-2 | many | ASSQGGGFFTDTQY
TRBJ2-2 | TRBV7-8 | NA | ASSLNTLAGELF